This passage covers 5 T cell receptor beta chains from one sample sequenced in a study of blood T cell repertoires in COVID-19 (dated by TCRdb to between 2020 and 2021). The library was prepared using the immunoSEQ multiplex PCR assay. Imported from immuneACCESS, the table was reduced by TCRdb to in-frame sequences with V and J called. These copies leave out some clones; in studies compared against another copy, an unresolved V gene accounts for under half, and the cause of the remainder is not known. This sample comprises some 200,000 clones, about 86% of them detected only once. Of the sample, about 1.3% falls within the top ten clones. Sequenced: PBMCs or T cells enriched from blood (not recorded which). Receptors originate from a woman aged 35 to 49 with acute COVID-19.

The chain carries TRBV3-1 (or the pseudogene TRBV3-2) and TRBJ2-1; 8 bases fit TRBD2. Trimming at V came to 6 bases and at J to 8 bases, leaving 12 bases not matched to a gene. CDR3 length equals 15 residues. The germline CDR1 and CDR2 sequences are LGHDT and YNNKEL (reference sequence). The CDR3 DNA reads TGTGCCAGCAGGTTCAGGAGCGGGGGCAGGGATGAGCAGTTCTTC. Its protein is CASRFRSGGRDEQFF.

The chain has TRBV7-9 and TRBJ2-7, with a weak D call TRBD2 (6 bases). Per germline, CDR1 SEHNR and CDR2 FQNEAQ (reference sequence). V gave up 11 bases and J gave up 0 bases, with 14 bases separating them. The CDR3 totals 13 residues. CDR3 sequence reads: CAGQGGFSYEQYF. CDR3 sequence (DNA): TGTGCCGGGCAGGGAGGCTTCTCCTACGAGCAGTACTTC. Complete variable domain (other parts from reference TRBV7-9 and TRBJ2-7): DTGVSQNPRHKITKRGQNVTFRCDPISEHNRLYWYRQTLGQGPEFLTYFQNEAQLEKSRLLSDRFSAERPKGSFSTLEIQRTEQGDSAMYLCAGQGGFSYEQYFGPGTRLTVT.

This clone appeared once. The chain is built from TRBV11-2 and TRBJ2-7; 7 bases line up with TRBD1. The CDR3 totals 14 residues. The germline CDR1 and CDR2 sequences are SGHAT and FQNNGV. V was pared by 5 bases and J by 5 bases, with 9 bases of the junction left unmatched. CDR3 residues: CASSPNRGRNEQYF. The CDR3 DNA follows: TGTGCCAGCAGCCCCAACAGGGGAAGGAACGAGCAGTACTTC.

The chain combines TRBV5-1 with TRBJ2-5, with D possibly being TRBD1 (6 bases). Germline loops: CDR1 SGHRS, CDR2 YFSETQ. The CDR3 loop spans 14 amino acids. V was shortened by 4 bases and J by 5 bases, with 15 bases between the two germline ends. The CDR3 here is CASSRQVLGETQYF. The CDR3 DNA follows: TGCGCCAGCAGCCGACAGGTCCTCGGGGAGACCCAGTACTTC.

The rearrangement links TRBV7-9 to TRBJ1-1; 8 bases fit TRBD1. The V segment lost 5 bases and the J segment 11 bases; nucleotides outside the gene matches: 13. The CDR3 has 14 residues. Germline V gene sequence: CDR1 SEHNR, CDR2 FQNEAQ (reference sequence). The CDR3, as DNA: TGTGCCAGCAGCACTGGACAGGGAGGGGTAGATGCTTTCTTT. Translation gives CASSTGQGGVDAFF.